This record concerns one T cell receptor beta chain sequence. Its antigen remains undetermined. Base qualities were left out, and no much larger clone turns up one base away. Sequences SGHTA (CDR1) and FQGNSA (CDR2) are obtained from the germline V gene. CDR3 length: 12 amino acids, cysteine to phenylalanine. The retained sequence is limited to the CDR3, 36 bases, with the frame set at the first base. A distance of 9 bases separates the germline ends of V and J, which lose 5 bases and 7 bases respectively. Libraries were constructed by RT-PCR. The reads were generated on a NextSeq 550. TCRdb trimmed the raw reads at Q25, called clones with MiXCR and kept productive beta chains. CDR3 protein sequences are deduplicated, and each keeps its most common genes and DNA. This sample lists roughly 200,000 distinct CDR3 sequences; around two fifths were detected once. The ten largest clones take up approximately 10% of the sample.

These data originate in a study of patients and donors after allogeneic stem cell transplantation (dated by TCRdb to about 2020). The clonotype was recovered from a human donor who was either an allogeneic HSCT recipient or a stem cell or donor lymphocyte infusion donor (not recorded which). It is not recorded whose cells these are; they may come from a transplant donor. Sequenced sample: blood, either unsorted or a sorted T cell fraction (not recorded which). The receptor chain draws on TRBV7-2 and TRBJ2-1; the D gene remains uncertain. The bases read TGTGCCAGCAGCCCCATAATGAATGAGCAGTTCTTC. It specifies CASSPIMNEQFF.